The 20 T cell receptor beta chains in this list originate from one sample, sequenced in a study of graft-versus-host responses after intestinal transplantation. TCRdb's copy holds only in-frame clones and misses some; the assay was immunoSEQ multiplex PCR. The data hold about 89,000 clones, with 75% to 95% observed a single time. The antigens these receptors bind are not known. The sequenced sample was unstimulated CD4+ T cells sorted from spleen or lymph node cells, obtained before intestinal transplant. These receptors were obtained from a human donor who received an intestinal transplant.

The chain joins TRBV10-2 to TRBJ2-6; D may be TRBD1 (6 bases). CDR1 is WSHSY, CDR2 SAAADI, per germline. Trimming pared 0 bases from V and 2 bases from J, leaving 14 bases between. This CDR3 has 18 amino acids. CDR3 region: CASSESIPGVAGANVLTF. CDR3 in DNA: TGCGCCAGCAGTGAGTCGATTCCAGGGGTGGCTGGGGCCAACGTCCTGACTTTC.

This chain uses TRBV25-1 with TRBJ1-6; 7 positions match TRBD1. The ends lost 10 bases at V and 10 bases at J; junction bases unmatched: 10. There are 13 residues in the CDR3. Germline values: CDR1 MGHDK, CDR2 SYGVNS. The CDR3 region has the DNA TGTGCCACCCAGGGGGAGGTGCGATCACCCCTCCACTTT. Amino acids: CATQGEVRSPLHF.

V is TRBV19 and J is TRBJ1-5; no firm D call. The V gene's germline CDR1 is LNHDA and CDR2 SQIVND (reference sequence). The length of the CDR3 is 17 residues. V was pared by 5 bases and J by 0 bases, with 17 bases between. For the CDR3, the DNA is TGTGCCAGTAGTCTCTTCGCGGGTTCTGATAGCAATCAGCCCCAGCATTTT. Its protein product is CASSLFAGSDSNQPQHF.

The rearrangement uses TRBV7-2 and TRBJ1-6; 10 nucleotides agree with TRBD1. Unmatched junction bases numbered 5, after V lost 2 bases and J lost 7 bases. The length of the CDR3 is 16 residues. The germline CDR1 and CDR2 sequences are SGHTA and FQGNSA. Written as DNA, the CDR3 is TGTGCCAGCAGCTTATTTGACAGGGGGCGGAATTCACCCCTCCACTTT. This sequence encodes CASSLFDRGRNSPLHF.

This clone was found once. The chain is built from TRBV27 and TRBJ1-6; D remains ambiguous. The CDR3 is made up of 15 amino acids. The germline V gene encodes CDR1 MNHEY and CDR2 SMNVEV (reference sequence). The ends were cut back, 6 bases at V and 11 bases at J, with 20 bases in the middle. The CDR3 protein is CASRRGTTEGAPLHF. CDR3 sequence (DNA): TGTGCCAGCAGGCGAGGCACTACTGAAGGAGCACCCCTCCACTTT.

The V and J genes are TRBV6-6 and TRBJ2-2; no definite D call. The CDR3 runs 14 residues. The germline V gene encodes CDR1 MNHNY and CDR2 SVGAGI (reference sequence). Between the trimmed V and J ends, which lost 7 bases and 1 base, there was a span of 10 bases. The CDR3 loop is CASIQARNTGELFF. CDR3 sequence (DNA): TGTGCCAGCATTCAGGCCAGGAACACCGGGGAGCTGTTTTTT.

This rearrangement joins TRBV28 to TRBJ2-7, with TRBD2 matching over 7 bases. Trimming at V came to 6 bases and at J to 0 bases, leaving 5 bases not matched to a gene. Germline CDR1 and CDR2: MDHEN and SYDVKM. CDR3 length: 14 amino acids. CDR3 loop: CASRGAGLSYEQYF. The CDR3 coding sequence is TGTGCCAGCAGGGGAGCGGGGCTCTCCTACGAGCAGTACTTC.

The rearrangement uses TRBV7-2 and TRBJ2-3; D not resolved. The CDR3 is made up of 12 amino acids. Deletions cut 5 bases from V and 4 bases from J, with 7 bases between. Per the germline V gene, CDR1 is SGHTA and CDR2 is FQGNSA. CDR3 sequence: CASSGSADTQYF. CDR3 nucleotide sequence: TGTGCCAGCAGCGGTTCAGCAGATACGCAGTATTTT.

The chain has TRBV19 and TRBJ2-7; the match to TRBD2 covers 7 bases. The germline gives CDR1 LNHDA, CDR2 SQIVND (reference sequence). The CDR3 runs 15 residues. V shed 6 bases, J shed 7 bases, and the junction held 15 bases outside the gene matches. The CDR3 region is CASSPWGGRTTEQYF. The DNA for the CDR3 is TGTGCCAGTAGCCCTTGGGGAGGGAGGACTACGGAGCAGTACTTC.

The CDR3 nucleotides read TGTGCCAGCAGCTCCCGGACTGGATACAATGAGCAGTTCTTC. Encoded protein: CASSSRTGYNEQFF. The chain is built from TRBV7-2 and TRBJ2-1; perhaps TRBD2 as D (5 bases). This CDR3 comprises 14 residues. Trimming took off 4 bases at V and 4 bases at J, with 11 bases between the two ends. Germline values: CDR1 SGHTA, CDR2 FQGNSA.

This clone was seen only once. The chain is built from TRBV19 and TRBJ2-4; 7 nucleotides match TRBD2. CDR1 and CDR2 (germline): LNHDA, SQIVND (reference sequence). J gave up 1 base and V 4 bases, and 1 base lay outside the gene matches. The CDR3 has 14 amino acids. The CDR3: CASSRGGAKNIQYF. CDR3 nucleotide sequence: TGTGCCAGTAGTAGGGGGGGGGCCAAAAACATTCAGTACTTC.

This chain uses TRBV2 with TRBJ2-7, with D unclear. The CDR3 is made up of 15 amino acids. The germline V and J ends were trimmed by 3 bases and 7 bases, with 19 bases remaining between them. Germline V gene lookup returns CDR1 SNHLY and CDR2 FYNNEI. The CDR3 sequence is CASSDVAAVFVEQYF. The CDR3 coding sequence is TGTGCCAGCAGTGATGTGGCCGCTGTCTTCGTTGAGCAGTACTTC.

J is TRBJ2-5 and V is TRBV10-2; the D gene is possibly TRBD1 (8 bases). The V gene lost 8 bases and the J gene lost 4 bases, with 14 bases spanning the gap. Germline CDR1 WSHSY, CDR2 SAAADI. The CDR3 runs 13 residues. CDR3 nucleotides: TGCGCCAGCGTCACAGGGGGGGGAGAGACCCAGTACTTC. It encodes CASVTGGGETQYF.

Note on this clone: A junction boundary mismatches the germline segment, possibly from a read error. V usage is TRBV27 and J usage is TRBJ1-4, with unresolved D. The CDR3 totals 14 residues. Germline V gene lookup returns CDR1 MNHEY and CDR2 SMNVEV (reference sequence). CDR3 residues: CASRFSGDGEKLFF. The CDR3 DNA follows: TGTGCCAGCCGTTTCAGCGGGGATGGGGAAAAACTGTTTTTT.

The rearrangement uses TRBV7-8 and TRBJ2-7, with a tentative D call TRBD2 (6 bases). Germline CDR1 reads SGHVS; CDR2 reads FQNEAQ. This CDR3 is 14 amino acids long. The V gene lost 3 bases and the J gene lost 9 bases, with 18 bases spanning the gap. In DNA, the CDR3 is TGTGCCAGCAGCTTGACCCCCGGGGACGGGGGGCAGTACTTC. Protein product: CASSLTPGDGGQYF.

V usage is TRBV14 and J usage is TRBJ2-1; possibly TRBD1 for D (7 bases). Germline V gene lookup returns CDR1 SGHDN and CDR2 FVKESK. V dropped 3 bases and J dropped 8 bases, with 11 bases sitting between them. The length of the CDR3 is 13 residues. In DNA form, the CDR3 reads TGTGCCAGCAGCCAGGCGGGACAGCATGAGCAGTTCTTC. Its protein product is CASSQAGQHEQFF.

The J gene is TRBJ1-6, the V gene TRBV4-3, with 9 bases fitting TRBD1. The V segment lost 1 base and the J segment 10 bases; nucleotides outside the gene matches: 5. The length of the CDR3 is 15 residues. Germline V gene sequence: CDR1 LGHNA, CDR2 YSLEER. The CDR3 here is CASSQVDRGGSPLHF. The CDR3 bases are TGCGCCAGCAGCCAAGTGGACAGGGGAGGCTCACCCCTCCACTTT.

The chain employs TRBV7-2 and TRBJ2-7, with TRBD2 matching over 7 bases. V lost 1 base to trimming and J lost 7 bases; unmatched junction nucleotides: 16. This CDR3 spans 17 amino acids. Germline CDR1 is SGHTA and CDR2 is FQGNSA. In DNA form, the CDR3 reads TGTGCCAGCAGCTTAGGGGGACTGCGCGGGGGAATTGCTGAGCAGTACTTC. It yields the protein CASSLGGLRGGIAEQYF.

The chain carries TRBV27 and TRBJ2-6, with 8 bases lining up with TRBD1. CDR3 length equals 14 residues. Germline-derived CDR1 and CDR2 are MNHEY and SMNVEV (reference sequence). V trimming: 3 bases; J trimming: 13 bases; junction bases outside the gene matches: 8. DNA for the CDR3: TGTGCCAGCAGTTTTTACAGGGGGGAGACTGTCCTGACTTTC. Translation: CASSFYRGETVLTF.

The CDR3 here is CASSPGVYGYTF. The CDR3 coding sequence is TGTGCCAGCAGCCCGGGAGTCTATGGCTACACCTTC. The chain joins TRBV11-2 to TRBJ1-2; D gene unclear. Trimming took off 5 bases at V and 4 bases at J, with 8 bases between the two ends. The CDR3 consists of 12 residues. Per the germline V gene, CDR1 is SGHAT and CDR2 is FQNNGV.